The 22 T cell receptor beta chains below were found in one sample sequenced in a study of T cells in Graves' hyperthyroidism and ophthalmopathy (dated by TCRdb to about 2019). The library was generated by multiplex PCR. The instrument was an Illumina HiSeq 2000. The TCR beta CDR3 regions were amplified from RNA transcripts. For the first round of RT-PCR on the TCR CDR3, the HTBI primer set was used together with the Qiagen OneStep RT-PCR kit. The public sequencing data were trimmed at Q25 with fastp and processed into clonotypes with MiXCR by TCRdb, which kept only in-frame beta chains. Each entry is one CDR3 protein sequence, shown with its most common DNA and genes. This sample holds 560,000 or so distinct CDR3 sequences; just under 20% were observed only once. Of the sample, over 45% falls within the top ten clones. The sample consisted of blood. The receptor set was obtained from a man aged 35 to 55 with Graves' ophthalmopathy.

This sequence joins TRBV10-3 and TRBJ1-4, with D possibly TRBD1 on 5 matching bases. V was trimmed by 6 bases and J by 7 bases, leaving 15 bases between them. This CDR3 has 14 residues. Per germline, CDR1 ENHRY and CDR2 SYGVKD. The CDR3 DNA reads TGTGCCATCAGCCCAGGGTCAAAGGGTGAAAAACTGTTTTTT. Encoded protein: CAISPGSKGEKLFF.

This rearrangement joins TRBV20-1 to TRBJ2-3, with TRBD2 identical over 8 bases. The CDR3 runs 14 residues. V was pared by 6 bases and J by 8 bases, with 13 bases of the junction left unmatched. CDR1 is DFQATT and CDR2 is SNEGSKA in the germline V gene (reference sequence). The CDR3 bases are TGCAGTGCCCGGATAGCGGGAACCCCCTTTACGCAGTATTTT. Protein sequence: CSARIAGTPFTQYF.

CDR3 nucleotide sequence: TGTGCCAGCAGTGACTCTGGCGGGGGATCCTACAATGAGCAGTTCTTC. Translated: CASSDSGGGSYNEQFF. V and J are TRBV6-1 and TRBJ2-1, with TRBD2 matching over 7 bases. Germline V gene data show CDR1 as MNHNS and CDR2 as SASEGT. CDR3 length: 16 amino acids. V gave up 3 bases and J gave up 1 base; unmatched junction bases: 6.

Here the CDR3 reads CASRQTGLPGNTIYF. The CDR3 nucleotides read TGTGCCAGCAGACAGACAGGACTCCCAGGAAACACCATATATTTT. The chain employs TRBV12-3 or TRBV12-4 and TRBJ1-3; TRBD1 is a possible D gene (6 bases). The CDR3 spans 15 residues. Trimming pared 6 bases from V and 4 bases from J, leaving 16 bases between.

This clonotype was picked up many times. The chain joins TRBV27 to TRBJ2-5; D might be TRBD2 (5 bases). The V and J ends lost 5 bases and 6 bases respectively, with 10 bases between them. Germline CDR1 MNHEY, CDR2 SMNVEV (reference sequence). This CDR3 is built from 12 residues. In nucleotides, the CDR3 is TGTGCCAGCAGTCCCATCGGGAAGACCCAGTACTTC. Encoded protein: CASSPIGKTQYF.

The chain recombines TRBV4-3 with TRBJ2-3; 8 bases are shared with TRBD2. Germline V gives CDR1 LGHNA, CDR2 YSLEER. With 0 bases clipped from V and 8 bases from J, the junction kept 16 bases outside the gene matches. CDR3 length equals 18 residues. CDR3 residues: CASSQDYRGGPGYRTQYF. CDR3 nucleotide sequence: TGCGCCAGCAGCCAAGACTATCGGGGGGGGCCAGGTTATCGTACGCAGTATTTT.

CDR3 in amino acids: CSAKRTGTTGETQYF. CDR3 in DNA: TGCAGTGCTAAAAGGACAGGGACAACAGGGGAGACCCAGTACTTC. The chain employs TRBV20-1 and TRBJ2-5; 8 nucleotides agree with TRBD1. This CDR3 contains 15 residues. Germline V gene data show CDR1 as DFQATT and CDR2 as SNEGSKA (reference sequence). Trimming cost V 4 bases and J 5 bases; bases outside gene matches: 12.

The chain has TRBV19 and TRBJ1-1; 7 bases are a match to TRBD1. Germline CDR1 LNHDA, CDR2 SQIVND (reference sequence). This CDR3 has 15 residues. V lost 2 bases and J lost 4; bases outside the gene matches: 7. DNA of the CDR3: TGTGCCAGTAGTATATTGACAGGGAGGGGCACTGAAGCTTTCTTT. Amino acids: CASSILTGRGTEAFF.

This clonotype came up many times. J is TRBJ2-7 and V is TRBV28, with a tentative D call TRBD1 (5 bases). Trimming shortened V by 6 bases and J by 0 bases, and 18 bases separated the two germline ends. Germline assignment: CDR1 MDHEN and CDR2 SYDVKM. There are 16 residues in the CDR3. The CDR3 region has the DNA TGTGCCAGCAGCACTCACGCATGGGGCCGCTCCTACGAGCAGTACTTC. This sequence encodes CASSTHAWGRSYEQYF.

The genes are TRBV30 and TRBJ1-5, with 9 bases lining up with TRBD1. Trimming removed 3 bases from V and 4 bases from J; junction bases left unmatched: 4. Germline CDR1 GTSNPN, CDR2 SVGIG (reference sequence). This CDR3 spans 14 amino acids. Written as DNA, the CDR3 is TGTGCCTGGAGCGCGGGGACAGGGAATCAGCCCCAGCATTTT. It codes for CAWSAGTGNQPQHF. Filled out from reference TRBV30 and TRBJ1-5, the complete variable domain reads SQTIHQWPATLVQPVGSPLSLECTVEGTSNPNLYWYRQAAGRGLQLLFYSVGIGQISSEVPQNLSASRPQDRQFILSSKKLLLSDSGFYLCAWSAGTGNQPQHFGDGTRLSIL.

The rearrangement links TRBV30 to TRBJ2-5, with 7 bases fitting TRBD2. This CDR3 spans 13 amino acids. V lost 2 bases, J lost 5 bases, and 5 bases stayed unmatched. The V gene's germline CDR1 is GTSNPN and CDR2 SVGIG (reference sequence). CDR3 nucleotide sequence: TGTGCCTGGAGTAAGGGGCGGGGGGAGACCCAGTACTTC. The encoded protein is CAWSKGRGETQYF.

This clonotype was counted at least ten times. The CDR3 loop reads CASSPIMGNEQFF. The CDR3, as DNA: TGTGCCAGCAGCCCTATAATGGGCAATGAGCAGTTCTTC. The chain carries TRBV7-3 and TRBJ2-1; no firm D call. This CDR3 is 13 amino acids long. Germline V gene sequence: CDR1 SGHTA, CDR2 FQGTGA. V lost 5 bases to trimming and J lost 6 bases, with 11 bases between them.

The sample holds a few counts of this clonotype. J is TRBJ1-1 and V is TRBV29-1; D call uncertain. Germline values: CDR1 SQVTM, CDR2 ANQGSEA. V was clipped by 1 base and J by 6 bases, with 9 bases between them. CDR3 length equals 12 residues. CDR3 residues: CSVEVSWAEAFF. The CDR3 bases are TGCAGCGTTGAAGTCAGTTGGGCTGAAGCTTTCTTT.

This clonotype appeared many times. The chain combines TRBV2 with TRBJ1-2; the D is unclear. The CDR3 has 13 residues. Germline CDR1 SNHLY, CDR2 FYNNEI. The V end lost 3 bases, the J end lost 8 bases, and 13 bases lay between the germline ends. This chain's CDR3 is CASSEASERGYTF. The CDR3 nucleotides are TGTGCCAGCAGTGAGGCCTCCGAACGAGGCTACACCTTC.

The chain links TRBV6-1 to TRBJ2-5; 12 bases match TRBD2. The germline V gene encodes CDR1 MNHNS and CDR2 SASEGT. This CDR3 is built from 15 residues. V was pared by 5 bases and J by 3 bases, with 4 bases of the junction left unmatched. The CDR3 bases are TGTGCCAGCAGTCTAGCGGGGGGGCTTGAAGAGACCCAGTACTTC. Translating gives CASSLAGGLEETQYF.

Comment on this clonotype: A single base separates this from a much larger clone, so it may be a read error. This chain connects TRBV29-1 to TRBJ2-5; D is possibly TRBD1 (6 bases). The CDR3 sequence is 13 residues long. Trimming stripped 8 bases from V and 5 bases from J, with 18 bases between. CDR1 and CDR2 (germline): SQVTM, ANQGSEA. CDR3 sequence reads: CSRALQGTETQYF. Written as DNA, the CDR3 is TGCAGCAGAGCCCTACAGGGTACGGAGACCCAGTACTTC.

This clonotype was observed many times. This chain joins TRBV11-2 and TRBJ2-3; D is unresolved. This CDR3 is 12 amino acids long. The germline V gene has CDR1 SGHAT and CDR2 FQNNGV. V dropped 5 bases and J dropped 6 bases, with 9 bases sitting between them. The CDR3 is CASSPTRDTQYF. CDR3 DNA: TGTGCCAGCAGCCCCACCCGGGATACGCAGTATTTT.

This sequence joins TRBV5-1 and TRBJ2-7, with 12 bases matching TRBD2. Germline-derived CDR1 and CDR2 are SGHRS and YFSETQ. The CDR3 is 16 residues long. The V and J ends lost 1 base and 6 bases, in that order; junction bases with no gene match: 8. CDR3: CASSLRLAGVFCEQYF. The DNA of the CDR3 is TGCGCCAGCAGCTTGAGACTAGCGGGAGTCTTTTGCGAGCAGTACTTC.

This clonotype appeared many times. This chain uses TRBV6-1 with TRBJ2-3; 9 positions agree with TRBD2. There are 17 residues in the CDR3. The junction had 13 bases not matched to a gene; V was cut back by 7 bases and J by 2 bases. Germline CDR1 and CDR2: MNHNS and SASEGT. The CDR3 sequence: CASTGLRLAVPTDTQYF. In DNA form, the CDR3 reads TGTGCCAGCACCGGACTACGACTAGCGGTCCCCACAGATACGCAGTATTTT.

This clonotype was recorded at least ten times. This chain connects TRBV7-2 to TRBJ2-1; D not resolved. This CDR3 is built from 15 residues. Germline V CDR1 and CDR2: SGHTA, FQGNSA. Trimming removed 1 base at V and 0 bases at J, with 7 bases between. CDR3 DNA sequence: TGTGCCAGCAGCTTAGGTAAGAGCTCCTACAATGAGCAGTTCTTC. This encodes CASSLGKSSYNEQFF.

A few counts support this clonotype. V gene TRBV6-2 or TRBV6-3 combines with J gene TRBJ2-5, with a weak D call TRBD1 (7 bases). Germline CDR1 is MNHEY and CDR2 is SVGEGT. The length of the CDR3 is 14 residues. V was pared by 11 bases and J by 8 bases, with 24 bases between. The CDR3 nucleotides are TGTGCCGCGAGCGGGCAGGGGGAGCCCAGTACCCAGTACTTC. Protein product: CAASGQGEPSTQYF.

V is TRBV29-1 and J is TRBJ1-1; 8 positions match TRBD1. Germline V gene sequence: CDR1 SQVTM, CDR2 ANQGSEA. This CDR3 comprises 13 residues. V shed 6 bases, J shed 4 bases, and the junction held 7 bases outside the gene matches. Here the CDR3 reads CSVGRGQGTEAFF. Here the CDR3 DNA reads TGCAGCGTAGGCAGGGGGCAGGGCACTGAAGCTTTCTTT.